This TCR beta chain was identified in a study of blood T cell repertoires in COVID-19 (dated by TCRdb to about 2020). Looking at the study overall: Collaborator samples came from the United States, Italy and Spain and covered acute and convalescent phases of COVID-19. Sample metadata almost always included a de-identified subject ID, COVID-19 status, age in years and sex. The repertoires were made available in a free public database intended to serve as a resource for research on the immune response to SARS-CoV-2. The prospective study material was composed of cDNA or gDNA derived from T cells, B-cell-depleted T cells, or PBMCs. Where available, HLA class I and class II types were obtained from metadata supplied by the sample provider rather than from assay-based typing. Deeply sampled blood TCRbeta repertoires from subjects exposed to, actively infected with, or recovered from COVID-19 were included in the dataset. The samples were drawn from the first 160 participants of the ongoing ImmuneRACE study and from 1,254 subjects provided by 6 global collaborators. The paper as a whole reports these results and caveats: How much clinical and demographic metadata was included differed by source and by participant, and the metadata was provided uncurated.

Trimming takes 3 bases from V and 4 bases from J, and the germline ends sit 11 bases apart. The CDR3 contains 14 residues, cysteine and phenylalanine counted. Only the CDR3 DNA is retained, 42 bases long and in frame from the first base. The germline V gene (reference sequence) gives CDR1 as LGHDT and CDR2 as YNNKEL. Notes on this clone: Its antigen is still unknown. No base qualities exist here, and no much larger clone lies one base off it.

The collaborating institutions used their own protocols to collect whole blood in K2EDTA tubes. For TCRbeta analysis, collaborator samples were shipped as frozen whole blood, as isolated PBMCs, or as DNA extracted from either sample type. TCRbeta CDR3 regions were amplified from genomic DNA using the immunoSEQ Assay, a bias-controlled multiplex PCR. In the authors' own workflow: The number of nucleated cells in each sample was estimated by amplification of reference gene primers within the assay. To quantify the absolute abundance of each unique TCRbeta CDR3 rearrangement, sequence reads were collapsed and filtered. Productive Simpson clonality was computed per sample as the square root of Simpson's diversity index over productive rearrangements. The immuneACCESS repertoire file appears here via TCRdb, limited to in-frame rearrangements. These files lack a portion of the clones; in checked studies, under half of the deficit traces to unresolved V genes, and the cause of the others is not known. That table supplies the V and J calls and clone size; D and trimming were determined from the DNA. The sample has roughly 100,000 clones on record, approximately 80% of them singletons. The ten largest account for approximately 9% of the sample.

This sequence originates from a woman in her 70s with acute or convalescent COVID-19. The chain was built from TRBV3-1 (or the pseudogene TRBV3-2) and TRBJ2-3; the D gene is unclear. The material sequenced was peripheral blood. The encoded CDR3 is CASSHQATPDTQYF. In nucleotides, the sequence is TGTGCCAGCAGCCATCAGGCAACCCCAGATACGCAGTATTTT.